Below are 30 T cell receptor beta chains sequenced from a single sample in a study of OX40 agonist ivuxolimab in advanced cancers. The method was immunoSEQ multiplex PCR; TCRdb's version includes in-frame clones alone and lacks a portion of them. The sample lists more than 85,000 clones, 90% occurring once. The sequencing used CD4+ or CD8+ T cells sorted from blood, collected in a trial of the OX40 agonist ivuxolimab. The receptors were sampled from an adult with an advanced solid tumor such as melanoma, head and neck, liver or kidney cancer.

V and J are TRBV19 and TRBJ1-5; tentative D call: TRBD1 (6 bases). The V gene's germline CDR1 is LNHDA and CDR2 SQIVND (reference sequence). The CDR3 contains 15 residues. With 6 bases removed from V and 4 bases from J, the gap between germline ends came to 16 bases. The CDR3: CASSTSETGNQPQHF. The CDR3 DNA follows: TGTGCCAGTAGCACCAGCGAGACAGGTAATCAGCCCCAGCATTTT.

The gene calls are TRBV7-2 and TRBJ1-1; D gene ambiguous. Germline V lookup: CDR1 SGHTA, CDR2 FQGNSA. This CDR3 is 14 amino acids long. The V and J ends lost 1 base and 4 bases respectively, with 10 bases between them. The CDR3 region has the DNA TGTGCCAGCAGCTTAGTTGTGGCAGCCACTGAAGCTTTCTTT. Amino acid sequence: CASSLVVAATEAFF.

The rearrangement uses TRBV6-5 and TRBJ1-5; TRBD1 aligns across 8 bases. Germline V gene lookup returns CDR1 MNHEY and CDR2 SVGAGI. V lost 9 bases, J lost 4 bases, and 2 bases stayed unmatched. The CDR3 has 12 amino acids. The CDR3 sequence is CASRTGNQPQHF. DNA of the CDR3: TGTGCCAGTCGGACAGGGAATCAGCCCCAGCATTTT.

The chain couples TRBV6-6 to TRBJ2-7; 10 nucleotides align to TRBD2. The germline V gene encodes CDR1 MNHNY and CDR2 SVGAGI (reference sequence). This CDR3 contains 15 residues. The V and J ends lost 4 bases and 1 base, in that order; junction bases with no gene match: 4. CDR3 nucleotides: TGTGCCAGCAGTTCCCAGACTAGCGGGTCCTACGAGCAGTACTTC. It specifies CASSSQTSGSYEQYF.

The genes are TRBV19 and TRBJ2-1, with D perhaps TRBD1 (5 bases). The germline gives CDR1 LNHDA, CDR2 SQIVND (reference sequence). The CDR3 loop spans 13 amino acids. V was pared by 5 bases and J by 6 bases, with 11 bases between. This CDR3 reads CASSVNQGNEQFF. The CDR3 bases are TGTGCCAGTAGTGTCAACCAGGGCAATGAGCAGTTCTTC.

This clone was detected only once. The J gene is TRBJ2-3, the V gene TRBV5-1, with TRBD1 identical over 7 bases. Germline V lookup: CDR1 SGHRS, CDR2 YFSETQ. CDR3 length: 15 amino acids. V was pared by 3 bases and J by 2 bases, with 6 bases of the junction left unmatched. CDR3 loop: CASSYRDRNTDTQYF. As DNA, the CDR3 is TGCGCCAGCAGCTACCGGGACAGAAACACAGATACGCAGTATTTT.

The gene calls are TRBV4-2 and TRBJ2-7; a possible D gene is TRBD2 (5 bases). Germline-derived CDR1 and CDR2 are LGHNA and YNFKEQ. V was pared by 0 bases and J by 0 bases, with 12 bases between. This CDR3 is 16 amino acids long. The CDR3 loop reads CASSQELTGSSYEQYF. As DNA, the CDR3 is TGTGCCAGCAGCCAAGAACTGACGGGGAGCTCCTACGAGCAGTACTTC.

The chain employs TRBV4-3 and TRBJ2-4; 7 bases line up with TRBD1. CDR3 length: 15 amino acids. J gave up 8 bases and V 0 bases, and 7 bases lay outside the gene matches. Germline-derived CDR1 and CDR2 are LGHNA and YSLEER. The CDR3 sequence: CASSQELTGSDIQYF. The CDR3 bases are TGCGCCAGCAGCCAAGAATTGACAGGGTCGGACATTCAGTACTTC.

CDR3 bases: TGTGCCATCAGAGGGGACAGCTACAATGAGCAGTTCTTC. This translates into CAIRGDSYNEQFF. V usage is TRBV10-3 and J usage is TRBJ2-1; TRBD1 aligns across 7 bases. Germline assignment: CDR1 ENHRY and CDR2 SYGVKD. The CDR3 has 13 residues. Germline trimming cut 6 bases from V and 3 bases from J; bases unmatched to any gene: 2.

V gene TRBV5-1 combines with J gene TRBJ2-1; 8 bases align to TRBD2. The CDR3 totals 20 residues. Germline V gene data show CDR1 as SGHRS and CDR2 as YFSETQ. Unmatched junction bases numbered 16, after V lost 0 bases and J lost 2 bases. The CDR3 loop reads CASSLAGSSGSLGTYNEQFF. As DNA, the CDR3 is TGCGCCAGCAGCTTGGCCGGTTCGAGCGGGAGCTTAGGAACCTACAATGAGCAGTTCTTC.

V and J are TRBV14 and TRBJ2-5; 7 bases match TRBD2. This CDR3 is built from 11 residues. V lost 4 bases and J lost 7; bases outside the gene matches: 0. CDR1 SGHDN and CDR2 FVKESK come from the germline V gene. The CDR3 sequence is CASSPGGTQYF. CDR3 nucleotides: TGTGCCAGCAGCCCGGGGGGGACCCAGTACTTC.

This chain links TRBV29-1 with TRBJ2-7, with D perhaps being TRBD1 or TRBD2 (5 bases each). CDR1 is SQVTM, CDR2 ANQGSEA, per germline. The CDR3 is 13 amino acids. The V and J ends lost 6 bases and 3 bases respectively, with 15 bases between them. In nucleotides, the CDR3 is TGCAGCGTCTTGTGGGGGTTTGGCTACGAGCAGTACTTC. This encodes CSVLWGFGYEQYF.

The chain links TRBV28 to TRBJ2-5, with 15 bases that match TRBD2. This CDR3 is built from 16 residues. V lost 5 bases and J lost 2; bases outside the gene matches: 3. The germline CDR1 and CDR2 sequences are MDHEN and SYDVKM. In nucleotides, the CDR3 is TGTGCCAGCAGTCTAGGACTAGCGGGAGGGCAAGAGACCCAGTACTTC. As protein: CASSLGLAGGQETQYF. The full variable domain, in which reference TRBV28 and TRBJ2-5 provide the parts outside the CDR3, is DVKVTQSSRYLVKRTGEKVFLECVQDMDHENMFWYRQDPGLGLRLIYFSYDVKMKEKGDIPEGYSVSREKKERFSLILESASTNQTSMYLCASSLGLAGGQETQYFGPGTRLLVL.

The V call is TRBV11-3, the J call TRBJ2-2; 10 bases match TRBD2. Germline CDR1 and CDR2: SGHNT and YENEEA. The CDR3 length is 17 residues. V was pared by 5 bases and J by 3 bases, with 9 bases of the junction left unmatched. CDR3 nucleotide sequence: TGTGCCAGCAGCGTGTTAGCGGGAGGTCAGGACACCGGGGAGCTGTTTTTT. Encoded protein: CASSVLAGGQDTGELFF. Full variable domain (outside the CDR3, taken from reference TRBV11-3 and TRBJ2-2): EAGVVQSPRYKIIEKKQPVAFWCNPISGHNTLYWYLQNLGQGPELLIRYENEEAVDDSQLPKDRFSAERLKGVDSTLKIQPAELGDSAVYLCASSVLAGGQDTGELFFGEGSRLTVL.

V and J are TRBV6-5 and TRBJ1-4, with a possible D match to TRBD1 (5 bases). CDR3 length: 14 residues. V was clipped by 5 bases and J by 5 bases, with 12 bases between them. Germline-derived CDR1 and CDR2 are MNHEY and SVGAGI. This CDR3 reads CASSRTRGNEKLFF. DNA of the CDR3: TGTGCCAGCAGTAGGACACGGGGAAATGAAAAACTGTTTTTT.

This chain uses TRBV5-1 with TRBJ2-3; 8 nucleotides line up with TRBD1. Trimming removed 3 bases from V and 4 bases from J; junction bases left unmatched: 4. The V gene's germline CDR1 is SGHRS and CDR2 YFSETQ. CDR3 length equals 14 residues. The CDR3 DNA reads as TGCGCCAGCAGCTCCAGGGGGCAGTCAGATACGCAGTATTTT. It encodes CASSSRGQSDTQYF.

The chain carries TRBV5-4 and TRBJ2-7; TRBD2 agrees at 12 bases. V gave up 4 bases and J gave up 7 bases; unmatched junction bases: 6. This CDR3 spans 14 amino acids. Germline lookup yields CDR1 SGHNT and CDR2 YYREEE (reference sequence). CDR3 nucleotides: TGTGCCAGCAGCCAACTAGCGGGAGGACAGGAGCAGTACTTC. Protein sequence: CASSQLAGGQEQYF. Drawing the rest from reference TRBV5-4 and TRBJ2-7, the complete variable domain is ETGVTQSPTHLIKTRGQQVTLRCSSQSGHNTVSWYQQALGQGPQFIFQYYREEENGRGNFPPRFSGLQFPNYSSELNVNALELDDSALYLCASSQLAGGQEQYFGPGTRLTVT.

CDR3 in amino acids: CATLDRGRGDEQFF. In DNA, the CDR3 is TGTGCCACCCTGGACAGGGGGCGTGGGGATGAGCAGTTCTTC. The gene calls are TRBV19 and TRBJ2-1; 11 bases agree with TRBD1. The CDR3 spans 14 residues. Germline trimming cut 10 bases from V and 8 bases from J; bases unmatched to any gene: 10. CDR1 and CDR2 from the germline V gene are LNHDA and SQIVND (reference sequence).

This rearrangement joins TRBV7-3 to TRBJ2-6, with 9 bases lining up with TRBD1. CDR1 and CDR2 (germline): SGHTA, FQGTGA. V shed 5 bases and J 1 base; nucleotides not matched to a gene: 3. This CDR3 has 16 amino acids. CDR3 DNA sequence: TGTGCCAGCAGCCAACAGGGGGCTTCTGGGGCCAACGTCCTGACTTTC. Translation: CASSQQGASGANVLTF.

This rearrangement joins TRBV9 to TRBJ2-3; the D gene is possibly TRBD2 (6 bases). V lost 5 bases and J 1 base, leaving 17 bases between the germline ends. Germline V gene data show CDR1 as SGDLS and CDR2 as YYNGEE. CDR3 length equals 16 residues. In DNA, the CDR3 is TGTGCCAGCAGTGCATGGGGGGATACACGCACAGATACGCAGTATTTT. This gives the protein CASSAWGDTRTDTQYF.

The rearrangement uses TRBV7-6 and TRBJ2-7; D possibly corresponds to TRBD1 (6 bases). CDR1 is SGHVS, CDR2 FNYEAQ, per germline. Trimming removed 4 bases at V and 9 bases at J, with 19 bases between. The CDR3 has 14 amino acids. The CDR3 DNA reads TGTGCCAGCAGCTATGATTCGACAGGCCCGTTGCAGTACTTC. This translates into CASSYDSTGPLQYF.

The V and J genes are TRBV19 and TRBJ2-1; TRBD2 matches at 13 bases. J gave up 4 bases and V 5 bases, and 8 bases lay outside the gene matches. The CDR3 is made up of 17 amino acids. Germline values: CDR1 LNHDA, CDR2 SQIVND (reference sequence). The CDR3 reads CASSHRTSGSRYNEQFF. CDR3 bases: TGTGCCAGTAGTCATAGGACTAGCGGGAGCCGTTACAATGAGCAGTTCTTC.

This chain connects TRBV6-1 to TRBJ1-5; D gene unclear. The CDR3 length is 16 residues. In germline, CDR1 is MNHNS, CDR2 SASEGT. V lost 3 bases, J lost 0 bases, and 12 bases lay in between. DNA for the CDR3: TGTGCCAGCAGTGATTACGGCGGCTATAGCAATCAGCCCCAGCATTTT. It encodes CASSDYGGYSNQPQHF.

This sequence joins TRBV5-1 and TRBJ2-3, with 13 nucleotides matching TRBD2. Germline V CDR1 and CDR2: SGHRS, YFSETQ. The CDR3 spans 18 residues. V shed 0 bases and J 2 bases; nucleotides not matched to a gene: 6. This CDR3 reads CASSLEGTSGANTDTQYF. The DNA of the CDR3 is TGCGCCAGCAGCTTGGAGGGGACTAGCGGGGCGAACACAGATACGCAGTATTTT. Full variable domain (remainder filled in from reference TRBV5-1 and TRBJ2-3): KAGVTQTPRYLIKTRGQQVTLSCSPISGHRSVSWYQQTPGQGLQFLFEYFSETQRNKGNFPGRFSGRQFSNSRSEMNVSTLELGDSALYLCASSLEGTSGANTDTQYFGPGTRLTVL.

The chain links TRBV6-1 to TRBJ2-7; tentative D call: TRBD1 (5 bases). Trimming took off 6 bases at V and 3 bases at J, with 15 bases between the two ends. Per the germline V gene, CDR1 is MNHNS and CDR2 is SASEGT. The CDR3 is 14 residues long. CDR3 DNA: TGTGCCAGCAGAGGGGCTCGTTATGGCTACGAGCAGTACTTC. Its protein product is CASRGARYGYEQYF.

J is TRBJ1-5 and V is TRBV28; 7 bases agree with TRBD1. V trimming: 5 bases; J trimming: 3 bases; junction bases outside the gene matches: 7. The germline CDR1 and CDR2 sequences are MDHEN and SYDVKM. The CDR3 is 15 residues long. The CDR3 loop reads CASSLAGGNNQPQHF. The CDR3 coding sequence is TGTGCCAGCAGTCTTGCAGGGGGAAACAATCAGCCCCAGCATTTT.

The chain joins TRBV6-1 to TRBJ1-5; D perhaps matches TRBD1 (5 bases). CDR1 MNHNS and CDR2 SASEGT come from the germline V gene. CDR3 size: 15 residues. V shed 5 bases and J shed 2 bases, with 13 bases lying between them. The CDR3 protein is CASSHPGIGNQPQHF. The CDR3 nucleotides are TGTGCCAGCAGTCATCCAGGGATAGGCAATCAGCCCCAGCATTTT.

The chain is built from TRBV5-5 and TRBJ1-2; maybe TRBD1 (6 bases). Germline assignment: CDR1 SGHKS and CDR2 YYEKEE (reference sequence). The CDR3 contains 16 residues. Trimming took 1 base from V and 4 from J, leaving 17 bases between them. The CDR3 sequence is CASSLSPGAIIYGYTF. Here the CDR3 DNA reads TGTGCCAGCAGCTTGAGTCCGGGGGCCATAATCTATGGCTACACCTTC.

V and J are TRBV18 and TRBJ2-7; TRBD1 agrees at 8 bases. Germline lookup yields CDR1 KGHSH and CDR2 LQKENI. V gave up 1 base and J gave up 0 bases; unmatched junction bases: 5. The CDR3 runs 16 residues. The CDR3, as DNA: TGTGCCAGCTCACCACAGGGACAGGCGAGCTCCTACGAGCAGTACTTC. This sequence encodes CASSPQGQASSYEQYF.

The J gene is TRBJ2-2, the V gene TRBV27, with unresolved D. Trimming stripped 6 bases from V and 5 bases from J, with 13 bases between. Germline CDR1 is MNHEY and CDR2 is SMNVEV (reference sequence). The CDR3 contains 14 residues. CDR3 nucleotide sequence: TGTGCCAGCAGGTCTAGGGTCGCTACCGGGGAGCTGTTTTTT. It translates to CASRSRVATGELFF.